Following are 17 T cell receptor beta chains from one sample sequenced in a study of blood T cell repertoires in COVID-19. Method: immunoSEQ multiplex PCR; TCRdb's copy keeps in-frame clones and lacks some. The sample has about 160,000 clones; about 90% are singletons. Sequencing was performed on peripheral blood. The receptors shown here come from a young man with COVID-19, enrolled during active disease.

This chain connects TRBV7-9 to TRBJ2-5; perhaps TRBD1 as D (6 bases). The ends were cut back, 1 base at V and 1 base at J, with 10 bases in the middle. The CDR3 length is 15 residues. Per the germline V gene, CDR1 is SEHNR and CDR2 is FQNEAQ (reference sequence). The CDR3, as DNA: TGTGCCAGCAGCTTAGTCCCGGACAGCCAAGAGACCCAGTACTTC. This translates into CASSLVPDSQETQYF. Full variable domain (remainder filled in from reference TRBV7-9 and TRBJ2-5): DTGVSQNPRHKITKRGQNVTFRCDPISEHNRLYWYRQTLGQGPEFLTYFQNEAQLEKSRLLSDRFSAERPKGSFSTLEIQRTEQGDSAMYLCASSLVPDSQETQYFGPGTRLLVL.

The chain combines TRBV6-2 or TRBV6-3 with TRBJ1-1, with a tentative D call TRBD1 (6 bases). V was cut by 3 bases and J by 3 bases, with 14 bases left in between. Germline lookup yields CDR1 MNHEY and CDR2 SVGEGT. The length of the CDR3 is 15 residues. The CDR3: CASSYKNRAHTEAFF. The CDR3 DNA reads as TGTGCCAGCAGTTATAAAAACAGGGCTCACACTGAAGCTTTCTTT.

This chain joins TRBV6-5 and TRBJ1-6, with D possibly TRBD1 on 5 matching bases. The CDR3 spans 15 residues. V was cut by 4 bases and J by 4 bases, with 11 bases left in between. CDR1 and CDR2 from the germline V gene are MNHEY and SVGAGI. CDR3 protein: CASSSRTGYNSPLHF. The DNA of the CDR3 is TGTGCCAGCAGTTCCCGAACAGGATATAATTCACCCCTCCACTTT.

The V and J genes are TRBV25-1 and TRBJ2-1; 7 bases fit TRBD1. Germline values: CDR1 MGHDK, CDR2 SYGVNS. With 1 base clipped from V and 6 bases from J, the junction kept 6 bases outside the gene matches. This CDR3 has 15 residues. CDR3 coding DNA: TGTGCCAGCAGTGAATTACGGACAGGAATCAATGAGCAGTTCTTC. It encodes CASSELRTGINEQFF.

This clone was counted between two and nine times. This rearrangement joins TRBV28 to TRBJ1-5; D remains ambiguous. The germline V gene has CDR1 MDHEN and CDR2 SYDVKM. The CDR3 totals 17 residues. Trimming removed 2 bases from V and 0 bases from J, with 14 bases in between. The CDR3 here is CASSLHRGSYSNQPQHF. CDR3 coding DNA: TGTGCCAGCAGTTTACATCGGGGATCTTATAGCAATCAGCCCCAGCATTTT. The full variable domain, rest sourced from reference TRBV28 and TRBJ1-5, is DVKVTQSSRYLVKRTGEKVFLECVQDMDHENMFWYRQDPGLGLRLIYFSYDVKMKEKGDIPEGYSVSREKKERFSLILESASTNQTSMYLCASSLHRGSYSNQPQHFGDGTRLSIL.

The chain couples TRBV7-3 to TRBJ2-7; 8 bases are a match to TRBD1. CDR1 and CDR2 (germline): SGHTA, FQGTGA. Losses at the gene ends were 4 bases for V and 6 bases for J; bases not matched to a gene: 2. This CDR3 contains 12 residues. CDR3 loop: CASSSGGREQYF. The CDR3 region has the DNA TGTGCCAGCAGCTCAGGGGGCCGCGAGCAGTACTTC.

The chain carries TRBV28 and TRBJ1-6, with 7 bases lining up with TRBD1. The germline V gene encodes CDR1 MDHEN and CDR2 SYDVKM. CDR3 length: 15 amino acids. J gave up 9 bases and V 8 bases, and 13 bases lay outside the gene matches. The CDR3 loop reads CASGRQGRVSSPLHF. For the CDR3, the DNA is TGTGCCAGCGGAAGACAGGGTCGCGTTAGTTCACCCCTCCACTTT.

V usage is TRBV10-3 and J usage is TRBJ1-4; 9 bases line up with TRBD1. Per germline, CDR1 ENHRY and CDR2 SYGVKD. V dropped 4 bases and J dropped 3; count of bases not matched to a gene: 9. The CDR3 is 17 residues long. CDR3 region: CAISGRVTGGPNEKLFF. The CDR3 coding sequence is TGTGCCATCAGTGGCCGGGTAACAGGGGGCCCTAATGAAAAACTGTTTTTT.

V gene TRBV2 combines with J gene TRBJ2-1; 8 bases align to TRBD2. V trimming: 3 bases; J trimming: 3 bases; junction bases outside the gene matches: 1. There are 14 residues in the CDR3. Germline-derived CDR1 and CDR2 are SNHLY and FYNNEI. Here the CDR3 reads CASSESGSYNEQFF. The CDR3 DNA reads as TGTGCCAGCAGTGAGAGCGGGAGCTACAATGAGCAGTTCTTC.

The CDR3 sequence: CASSLGQGNYGYTF. The CDR3 DNA reads as TGTGCCAGTAGTCTGGGACAGGGTAACTATGGCTACACCTTC. The J gene is TRBJ1-2, the V gene TRBV19; 9 nucleotides match TRBD1. Germline V lookup: CDR1 LNHDA, CDR2 SQIVND (reference sequence). This CDR3 has 14 amino acids. The junction had 2 bases not matched to a gene; V was cut back by 5 bases and J by 1 base.

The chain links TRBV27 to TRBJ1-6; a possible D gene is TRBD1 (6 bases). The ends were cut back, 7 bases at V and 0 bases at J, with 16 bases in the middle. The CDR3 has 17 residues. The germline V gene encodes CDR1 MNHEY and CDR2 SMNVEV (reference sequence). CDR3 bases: TGTGCCAGCAAGATCCGGGACATAAGCTCCTATAATTCACCCCTCCACTTT. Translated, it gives CASKIRDISSYNSPLHF.

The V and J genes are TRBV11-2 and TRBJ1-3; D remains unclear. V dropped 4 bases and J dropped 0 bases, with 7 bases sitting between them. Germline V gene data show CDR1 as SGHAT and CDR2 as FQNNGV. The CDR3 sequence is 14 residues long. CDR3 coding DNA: TGTGCCAGCAGCTCACTACGCTCTGGAAACACCATATATTTT. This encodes CASSSLRSGNTIYF.

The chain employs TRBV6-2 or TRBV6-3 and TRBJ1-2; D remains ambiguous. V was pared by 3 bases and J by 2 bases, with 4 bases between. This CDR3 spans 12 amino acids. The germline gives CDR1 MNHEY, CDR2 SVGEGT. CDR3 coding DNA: TGTGCCAGCAGTTATGAGAACTATGGCTACACCTTC. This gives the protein CASSYENYGYTF.

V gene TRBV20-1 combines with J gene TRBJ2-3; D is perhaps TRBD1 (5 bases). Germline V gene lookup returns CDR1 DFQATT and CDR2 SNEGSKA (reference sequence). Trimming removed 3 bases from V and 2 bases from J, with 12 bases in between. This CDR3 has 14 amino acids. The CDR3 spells CSASGAGYTDTQYF. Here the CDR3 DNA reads TGCAGTGCTAGTGGGGCAGGGTACACAGATACGCAGTATTTT.

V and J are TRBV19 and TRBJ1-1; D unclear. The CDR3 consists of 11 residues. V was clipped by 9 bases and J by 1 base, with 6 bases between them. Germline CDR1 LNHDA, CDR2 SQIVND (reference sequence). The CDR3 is CASTRNTEAFF. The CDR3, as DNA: TGTGCCAGCACAAGGAACACTGAAGCTTTCTTT.

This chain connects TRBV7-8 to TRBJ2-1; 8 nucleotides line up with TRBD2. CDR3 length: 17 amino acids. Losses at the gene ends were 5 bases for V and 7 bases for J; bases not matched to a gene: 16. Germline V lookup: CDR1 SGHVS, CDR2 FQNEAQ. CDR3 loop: CASSLLLGLAPGNEQFF. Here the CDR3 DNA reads TGTGCCAGCAGCCTTCTTCTCGGACTAGCCCCAGGAAATGAGCAGTTCTTC.

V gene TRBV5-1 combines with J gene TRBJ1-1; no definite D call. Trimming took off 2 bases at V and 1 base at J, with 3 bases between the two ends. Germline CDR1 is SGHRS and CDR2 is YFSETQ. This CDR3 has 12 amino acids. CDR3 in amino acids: CASSFGNTEAFF. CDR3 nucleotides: TGCGCCAGCAGCTTCGGGAACACTGAAGCTTTCTTT.